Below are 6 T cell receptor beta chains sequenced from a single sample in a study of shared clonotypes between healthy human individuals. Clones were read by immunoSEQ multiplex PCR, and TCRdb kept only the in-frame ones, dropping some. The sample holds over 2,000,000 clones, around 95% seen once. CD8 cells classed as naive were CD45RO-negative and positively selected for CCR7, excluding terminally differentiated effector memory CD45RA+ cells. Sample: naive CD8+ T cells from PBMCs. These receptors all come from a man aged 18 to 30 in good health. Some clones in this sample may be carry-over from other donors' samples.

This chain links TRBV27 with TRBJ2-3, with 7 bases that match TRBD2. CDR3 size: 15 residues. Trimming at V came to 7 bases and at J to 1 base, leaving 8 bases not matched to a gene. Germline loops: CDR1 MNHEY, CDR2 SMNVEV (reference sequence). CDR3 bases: TGTGCCAGCACTCTCGCGGGAGTGCGCACAGATACGCAGTATTTT. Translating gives CASTLAGVRTDTQYF.

The CDR3 region is CATSRGQTKMNTEAFF. CDR3 nucleotides: TGTGCCACCAGCAGAGGACAGACTAAAATGAACACTGAAGCTTTCTTT. The genes are TRBV15 and TRBJ1-1, with a possible D match to TRBD1 (5 bases). Germline values: CDR1 LNHNV, CDR2 YYDKDF (reference sequence). The CDR3 has 16 residues. V was shortened by 1 base and J by 0 bases, with 12 bases between the two germline ends.

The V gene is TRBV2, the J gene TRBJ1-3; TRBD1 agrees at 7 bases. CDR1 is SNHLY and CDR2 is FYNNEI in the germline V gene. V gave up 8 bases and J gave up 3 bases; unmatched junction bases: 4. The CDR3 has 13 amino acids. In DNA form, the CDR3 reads TGTGCCAGCTTACAGGGGAATGGAAACACCATATATTTT. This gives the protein CASLQGNGNTIYF.

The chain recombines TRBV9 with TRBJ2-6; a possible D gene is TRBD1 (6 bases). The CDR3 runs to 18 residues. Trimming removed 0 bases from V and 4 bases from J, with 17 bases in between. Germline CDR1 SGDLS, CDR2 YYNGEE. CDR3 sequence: CASSVDRVLGRGANVLTF. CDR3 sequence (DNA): TGTGCCAGCAGCGTAGACAGGGTGCTAGGTAGAGGGGCCAACGTCCTGACTTTC.

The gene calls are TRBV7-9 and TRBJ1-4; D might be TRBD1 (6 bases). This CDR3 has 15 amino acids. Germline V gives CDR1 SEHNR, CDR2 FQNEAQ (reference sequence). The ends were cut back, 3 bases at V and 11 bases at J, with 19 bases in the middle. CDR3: CASSFDRPANGKLFF. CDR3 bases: TGTGCCAGCAGCTTTGACAGGCCGGCGAATGGGAAACTGTTTTTT. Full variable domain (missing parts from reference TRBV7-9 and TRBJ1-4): DTGVSQNPRHKITKRGQNVTFRCDPISEHNRLYWYRQTLGQGPEFLTYFQNEAQLEKSRLLSDRFSAERPKGSFSTLEIQRTEQGDSAMYLCASSFDRPANGKLFFGSGTQLSVL.

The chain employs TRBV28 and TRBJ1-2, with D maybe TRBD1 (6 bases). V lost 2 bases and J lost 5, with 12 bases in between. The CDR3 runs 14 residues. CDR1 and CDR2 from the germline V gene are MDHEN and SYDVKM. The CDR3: CASSLGRGFYGYTF. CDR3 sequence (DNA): TGTGCCAGCAGTTTAGGGAGGGGGTTTTATGGCTACACCTTC.